In this sample, the clone carrying this T cell receptor (beta chain) turned up many times. Its antigen remains unknown. This CDR3 spans 13 amino acids. Germline loops: CDR1 DFQATT, CDR2 SNEGSKA (reference sequence). Germline trimming cut 2 bases from V and 6 bases from J; bases unmatched to any gene: 6. Each single cDNA molecule received a unique molecular identifier. TCRdb independently ran MiXCR on the 5' RACE reads; one entry per CDR3 protein. The sample carries about 25,000 distinct CDR3 sequences, 4.4% recorded once. These data are taken from a study of early T cells in non-severe SARS-CoV-2 infection. About the study: Bulk RNA isolated from unsorted whole blood underwent sequencing; chains were not paired. Findings and caveats of the study: The study's VDJdb matching favored anti-spike CD8 responses and missed private and CD4 specificities.

This chain links TRBV20-1 with TRBJ1-2, with 7 bases fitting TRBD1. The TCR originated in an adult who was a healthcare worker with PCR-confirmed SARS-CoV-2 infection or an uninfected control (not recorded which). Sample: whole blood. DNA for the CDR3: TGCAGTGCTAGAAGACAGGGAATCCATGGCTACACCTTC. It specifies CSARRQGIHGYTF.